The clone carrying this T cell receptor (beta chain) has a count of ten or more. The target antigen is unknown. Germline-derived CDR1 and CDR2 are SEHNR and FQNEAQ (reference sequence). V lost 0 bases to trimming and J lost 4 bases, with 12 bases between them. The CDR3 spans 15 residues. This sample is drawn from a study of CD8+CD57+ T cells in acquired aplastic anemia. Study information: On average, sorted CD4+ and CD8+ cells gave about 2.9 ug of DNA.

In patients chosen for sequencing, flow cytometry had shown CD8+CD57+ cell expansion. The diagnosis in all patients was severe acquired aplastic anemia. Profiles of TCR beta VDJ and CDR3 were generated from a genomic DNA template. TCRdb analysed the reads with MiXCR anew, one entry per CDR3 protein. Of 120,000 or so distinct CDR3 sequences listed, approximately 50% are singletons. Overall study findings and caveats: Between the patient and control groups, CD8+ Simpson's diversity did not differ significantly. Roughly 31 CD8+ CDR3 sequences were shared between patients and controls.

This chain links TRBV7-9 with TRBJ1-2; the D is unclear. The sequenced sample was sorted CD4+, CD8+, or CD8+CD57+ T cells (not recorded which) from PBMCs. The origin of this receptor is a human donor with aplastic anemia. CDR3 DNA sequence: TGTGCCAGCAGCTTAGCGCGGGCAGAAACCTATGGCTACACCTTC. Residues: CASSLARAETYGYTF.